This T cell receptor beta chain was found in a study of T cell responses to AZD1222 COVID-19 vaccine. Germline V gives CDR1 SGHRS, CDR2 YFSETQ. The length of the CDR3 is 15 residues. The V gene end was trimmed by 0 bases and the J gene end by 1 base; junction bases not matched to a gene: 0. Sequenced by immunoSEQ multiplex PCR; TCRdb stores in-frame clones only, minus some. The sample consists of around 100,000 clones, around nine tenths of them appearing once. The chain combines TRBV5-1 with TRBJ2-2; TRBD1 agrees at 7 bases. This TCR was recovered from an adult in good health. Here the sequenced sample was peripheral blood, taken on day 0 of AZD1222 vaccination. CDR3 region: CASSLGQGNTGELFF. CDR3 bases: TGCGCCAGCAGCTTGGGACAGGGGAACACCGGGGAGCTGTTTTTT.